The clone carrying this TCR beta chain has a handful of counts. The target antigen is unknown. Likely a read error: the CDR3 ends without its conserved phenylalanine or tryptophan. A second roughly 6 to 12 cycle PCR used barcoded and J-beta primers. Each CDR3 protein is one row after TCRdb ran MiXCR on the 5' RACE reads. The table records 1 million or so distinct CDR3 sequences, about 25% of them present only once. This sample was included in a study of blood T cells in healthy people across ages. Across the study: There was about one barcoded beta molecule captured by template switching per two T cells. Overall study results and limits: Observed TCR beta diversity showed a strong correlation with the percentage of naive T cells as measured by flow cytometry.

J lost 8 bases, V lost 2 bases, and 12 bases had no gene match. CDR3 length: 15 amino acids. Germline CDR1 is SGDLS and CDR2 is YYNGEE. These same records also appear under a second study, on T cells of mothers and their children. Turning to that study: Mothers and children who were related shared slightly more overlap than unrelated pairs, but not significantly more.

The sequenced sample was blood. The clonotype originates from a girl aged 2 to 9 in good health. The rearrangement uses TRBV9 and TRBJ1-2; 7 bases line up with TRBD1. DNA for the CDR3: TGTGCCAGCAGCGTGGATGGGACAGCTATTTCAGGCTACACCATC. Residues: CASSVDGTAISGYTI.